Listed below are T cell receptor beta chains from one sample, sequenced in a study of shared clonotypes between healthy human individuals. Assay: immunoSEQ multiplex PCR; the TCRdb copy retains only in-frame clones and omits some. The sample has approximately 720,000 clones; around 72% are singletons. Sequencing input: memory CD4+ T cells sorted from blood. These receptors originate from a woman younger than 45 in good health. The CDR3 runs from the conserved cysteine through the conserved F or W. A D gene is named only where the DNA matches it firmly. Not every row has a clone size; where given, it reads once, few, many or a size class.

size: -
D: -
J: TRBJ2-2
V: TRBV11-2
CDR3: CASSLEGAIGELFF
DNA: TGTGCCAGCAGCTTAGAGGGGGCGATCGGGGAGCTGTTTTTT

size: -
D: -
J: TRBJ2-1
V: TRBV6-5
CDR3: CASSSGSYNEQFF
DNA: TGTGCCAGCAGTTCTGGCTCCTACAATGAGCAGTTCTTC

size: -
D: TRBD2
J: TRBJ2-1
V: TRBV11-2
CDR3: CASSLVAGLAWNEQFF
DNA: TGTGCCAGCAGCTTAGTCGCGGGACTAGCCTGGAATGAGCAGTTCTTC

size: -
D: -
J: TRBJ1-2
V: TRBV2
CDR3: CASSTGFGYTF
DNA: TGTGCCAGCAGCACAGGGTTTGGCTACACCTTC

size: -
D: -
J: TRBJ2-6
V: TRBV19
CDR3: CASRPTRAGANVLTF
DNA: TGTGCCAGTAGACCTACTCGGGCTGGGGCCAACGTCCTGACTTTC

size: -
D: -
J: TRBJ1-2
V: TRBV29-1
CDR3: CSVEDLQVGYGYTF
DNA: TGCAGCGTTGAAGATCTGCAAGTCGGGTATGGCTACACCTTC

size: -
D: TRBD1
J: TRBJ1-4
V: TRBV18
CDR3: CASSPLLTGAVDEKLFF
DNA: TGTGCCAGCTCACCTCTCCTCACAGGGGCGGTGGATGAAAAACTGTTTTTT

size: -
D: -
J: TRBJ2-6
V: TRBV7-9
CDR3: CASSSDASGANVLTF
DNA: TGTGCCAGCAGCTCCGACGCTTCTGGGGCCAACGTCCTGACTTTC

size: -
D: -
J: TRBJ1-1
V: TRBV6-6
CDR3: CASRTDSLTTNTEAFF
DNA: TGTGCCAGCAGGACGGACAGTCTTACTACTAACACTGAAGCTTTCTTT

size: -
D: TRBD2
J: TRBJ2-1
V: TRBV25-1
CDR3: CASSDKQGLAGGYNEQFF
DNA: TGTGCCAGCAGTGATAAACAGGGACTAGCGGGAGGCTACAATGAGCAGTTCTTC

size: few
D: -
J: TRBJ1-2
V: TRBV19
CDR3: CASTPGGGDYGYTF
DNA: TGTGCCAGTACCCCCGGGGGAGGGGACTATGGCTACACCTTC

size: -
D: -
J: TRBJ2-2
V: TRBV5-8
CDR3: CASREGTLSNTGELFF
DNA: TGTGCCAGCAGGGAAGGGACGTTATCGAACACCGGGGAGCTGTTTTTT

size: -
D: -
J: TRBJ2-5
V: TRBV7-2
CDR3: CASSLAIQGGETQYF
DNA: TGTGCCAGCAGCTTAGCAATACAGGGTGGAGAGACCCAGTACTTC

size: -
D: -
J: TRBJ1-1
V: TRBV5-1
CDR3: CASSFNTEAFF
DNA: TGCGCCAGCAGCTTTAACACTGAAGCTTTCTTT

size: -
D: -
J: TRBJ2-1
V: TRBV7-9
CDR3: CASSPAQQEGSNEQFF
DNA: TGTGCCAGCAGCCCCGCCCAGCAGGAGGGTAGCAATGAGCAGTTCTTC

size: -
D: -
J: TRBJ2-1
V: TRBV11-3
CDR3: CASSLVEGNEQFF
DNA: TGTGCCAGCAGCTTAGTCGAGGGCAATGAGCAGTTCTTC

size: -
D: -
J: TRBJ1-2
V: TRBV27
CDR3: CASSPTGFYGYTF
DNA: TGTGCCAGCAGTCCAACAGGGTTCTATGGCTACACCTTC

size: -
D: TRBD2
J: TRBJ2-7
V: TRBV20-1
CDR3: CSGRESYEQYF
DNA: TGCAGTGGGCGGGAGTCCTACGAGCAGTACTTC

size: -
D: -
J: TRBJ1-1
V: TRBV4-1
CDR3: CASSQERRGMGGTEAFF
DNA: TGCGCCAGCAGCCAAGAGCGGAGGGGTATGGGAGGCACTGAAGCTTTCTTT

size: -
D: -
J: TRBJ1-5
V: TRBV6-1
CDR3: CASSVTGGEPQHF
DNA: TGTGCCAGCAGTGTGACCGGGGGGGAGCCCCAGCATTTT

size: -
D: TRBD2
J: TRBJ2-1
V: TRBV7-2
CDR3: CASSSSGIGGTYNEQFF
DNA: TGTGCCAGCAGCTCTAGCGGGATCGGGGGGACCTACAATGAGCAGTTCTTC

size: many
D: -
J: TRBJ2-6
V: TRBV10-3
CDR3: CAISESTWANVLTF
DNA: TGTGCCATCAGTGAGTCGACTTGGGCCAACGTCCTGACTTTC